The next 19 T cell receptor beta chains were all read from a single sample in a study of blood T cell repertoires in COVID-19. Method: immunoSEQ multiplex PCR; TCRdb's copy keeps in-frame clones and lacks some. The sample records approximately 300,000 clones, 87% being singletons. The sequenced sample was peripheral blood. These TCRs come from a woman in her forties or fifties who had recovered from COVID-19.

This sequence joins TRBV5-4 and TRBJ2-2; TRBD1 matches at 9 bases. The CDR3 sequence is 15 residues long. The germline gives CDR1 SGHNT, CDR2 YYREEE (reference sequence). V shed 2 bases, J shed 5 bases, and the junction held 4 bases outside the gene matches. CDR3 sequence reads: CASSFGQGTTGELFF. CDR3 in DNA: TGTGCCAGCAGCTTTGGACAGGGGACGACCGGGGAGCTGTTTTTT.

The chain joins TRBV2 to TRBJ1-1; possible D gene TRBD1, 5 bases. The CDR3 runs 14 residues. The ends were cut back, 1 base at V and 7 bases at J, with 13 bases in the middle. Germline CDR1 and CDR2: SNHLY and FYNNEI. CDR3: CASSEDPGRGEAFF. CDR3 nucleotide sequence: TGTGCCAGCAGTGAAGATCCGGGGAGGGGTGAAGCTTTCTTT.

The chain carries TRBV5-5 and TRBJ1-2; no clear D gene. The CDR3 length is 13 residues. Germline CDR1 reads SGHKS; CDR2 reads YYEKEE (reference sequence). Trimming left V 0 bases short and J 7 bases short, with 10 bases between. CDR3 sequence (DNA): TGTGCCAGCAGCTTGGGCACAGACGGTGGCTACACCTTC. It codes for CASSLGTDGGYTF.

This chain joins TRBV27 and TRBJ2-1, with a weak D call TRBD1 (6 bases). V was trimmed by 6 bases and J by 8 bases, leaving 11 bases between them. The length of the CDR3 is 12 residues. The germline V gene has CDR1 MNHEY and CDR2 SMNVEV (reference sequence). Here the CDR3 reads CASRDSHYEQFF. The CDR3 DNA reads as TGTGCCAGCAGGGACAGTCATTATGAGCAGTTCTTC.

The DNA of the CDR3 is TGTGCCAGTAGTCGGACAGAAAACATTCAGTACTTC. This translates into CASSRTENIQYF. The chain recombines TRBV19 with TRBJ2-4, with a weak D call TRBD1 (6 bases). CDR3 size: 12 residues. Looked up from germline, CDR1 is LNHDA and CDR2 is SQIVND (reference sequence). V was pared by 5 bases and J by 5 bases, with 7 bases between.

The chain joins TRBV30 to TRBJ1-3; the D is unclear. Germline loops: CDR1 GTSNPN, CDR2 SVGIG (reference sequence). Trimming left V 6 bases short and J 2 bases short, with 17 bases between. CDR3 length: 15 residues. Written as DNA, the CDR3 is TGTGCCTGCCCCCGAGCGGGTCAAGCTGGAAACACCATATATTTT. This encodes CACPRAGQAGNTIYF.

The chain has TRBV28 and TRBJ1-6, with 7 bases identical to TRBD1. The CDR3 totals 14 residues. V gave up 6 bases and J gave up 10 bases; unmatched junction bases: 9. Germline V gene lookup returns CDR1 MDHEN and CDR2 SYDVKM. Here the CDR3 reads CASRVTGSNSPLHF. CDR3 in DNA: TGTGCCAGCAGGGTGACAGGGAGCAACTCACCCCTCCACTTT.

J is TRBJ2-1 and V is TRBV6-4, with 9 bases fitting TRBD2. CDR1 and CDR2 (germline): MRHNA, SNTAGT. The length of the CDR3 is 15 residues. The V segment lost 2 bases and the J segment 7 bases; nucleotides outside the gene matches: 6. The CDR3 loop is CASSDLAGGPNEQFF. In DNA, the CDR3 is TGTGCCAGCAGTGACCTTGCGGGGGGGCCGAATGAGCAGTTCTTC.

This sequence joins TRBV28 and TRBJ1-1; D is unresolved. Germline CDR1 is MDHEN and CDR2 is SYDVKM. The CDR3 spans 15 residues. Trimming took 3 bases from V and 2 from J, leaving 13 bases between them. The CDR3 DNA sequence: TGTGCCAGCAGTTTCATCAACGGGATAAACACTGAAGCTTTCTTT. Translated: CASSFINGINTEAFF.

J is TRBJ1-1 and V is TRBV30, with 8 bases matching TRBD1. The CDR3 is made up of 14 amino acids. V shed 1 base, J shed 3 bases, and the junction held 4 bases outside the gene matches. Germline V gene sequence: CDR1 GTSNPN, CDR2 SVGIG (reference sequence). The CDR3 sequence: CAWSEDRADTEAFF. The CDR3 DNA reads TGTGCCTGGAGTGAGGACAGGGCGGACACTGAAGCTTTCTTT.

The rearrangement links TRBV30 to TRBJ1-1; D might be TRBD1 (5 bases). This CDR3 contains 15 residues. Germline V gene sequence: CDR1 GTSNPN, CDR2 SVGIG (reference sequence). V lost 4 bases and J lost 3, with 18 bases in between. The CDR3 spells CAWTDGGEWDTEAFF. The CDR3 bases are TGTGCCTGGACCGATGGGGGGGAATGGGACACTGAAGCTTTCTTT.

The rearrangement joins TRBV5-4 to TRBJ1-2; 7 positions match TRBD1. Looked up from germline, CDR1 is SGHNT and CDR2 is YYREEE (reference sequence). V trimming: 4 bases; J trimming: 5 bases; junction bases outside the gene matches: 11. This CDR3 is 15 amino acids long. CDR3 loop: CASSRDPGTEYGYTF. In DNA, the CDR3 is TGTGCCAGCAGCAGGGACCCCGGGACAGAGTATGGCTACACCTTC.

The chain links TRBV2 to TRBJ2-5; D remains unclear. Trimming took off 2 bases at V and 2 bases at J, with 15 bases between the two ends. The CDR3 has 16 amino acids. Per the germline V gene, CDR1 is SNHLY and CDR2 is FYNNEI. The chain's CDR3 is CASSEILPRFQETQYF. The CDR3, as DNA: TGTGCCAGCAGTGAAATTCTCCCCCGGTTTCAAGAGACCCAGTACTTC.

This rearrangement joins TRBV10-3 to TRBJ2-7; the D gene is possibly TRBD1 (6 bases). The CDR3 length is 15 residues. Germline loops: CDR1 ENHRY, CDR2 SYGVKD. The ends were cut back, 3 bases at V and 3 bases at J, with 15 bases in the middle. The CDR3 sequence is CAISDFTGSGYEQYF. CDR3 sequence (DNA): TGTGCCATCAGTGATTTCACAGGGTCAGGCTACGAGCAGTACTTC.

The chain carries TRBV2 and TRBJ2-7, with a weak D call TRBD2 (6 bases). This CDR3 comprises 14 residues. Germline loops: CDR1 SNHLY, CDR2 FYNNEI. With 4 bases removed from V and 6 bases from J, the gap between germline ends came to 16 bases. The CDR3 DNA is TGTGCCAGCAGTGTCACACCCGCGGGGCCCGAGCAGTACTTC. Translating it yields CASSVTPAGPEQYF.

The rearrangement uses TRBV19 and TRBJ2-2, with 8 bases lining up with TRBD2. V lost 1 base, J lost 6 bases, and 7 bases stayed unmatched. Germline CDR1 LNHDA, CDR2 SQIVND (reference sequence). The CDR3 contains 16 residues. The CDR3: CASSIGSGRVAGELFF. The DNA of the CDR3 is TGTGCCAGTAGTATAGGGTCCGGGAGGGTTGCCGGGGAGCTGTTTTTT. Using reference TRBV19 and TRBJ2-2 for the parts outside the CDR3, the full variable domain is DGGITQSPKYLFRKEGQNVTLSCEQNLNHDAMYWYRQDPGQGLRLIYYSQIVNDFQKGDIAEGYSVSREKKESFPLTVTSAQKNPTAFYLCASSIGSGRVAGELFFGEGSRLTVL.

Points on this clone: Since a far larger clone is one base different, this is likely a read error. The sample has other DNA sequences that encode this CDR3 too. V and J are TRBV6-5 and TRBJ1-6; D gene ambiguous. Germline-derived CDR1 and CDR2 are MNHEY and SVGAGI. The germline V and J ends were trimmed by 6 bases and 0 bases, with 9 bases remaining between them. The CDR3 extends over 15 amino acids. Written as DNA, the CDR3 is TGTGCCAGCAGGTTGGGGAGCTCCTATAATTCACCCCTCCACTTT. It codes for CASRLGSSYNSPLHF.

V is TRBV3-1 (or the pseudogene TRBV3-2) and J is TRBJ2-1; D gene ambiguous. The V end was cut by 2 bases, the J end by 0 bases, with 11 bases between. Germline loops: CDR1 LGHDT, CDR2 YNNKEL (reference sequence). CDR3 length: 16 residues. The CDR3 DNA follows: TGTGCCAGCAGCCAAAAGAGGCTTATCTCCTACAATGAGCAGTTCTTC. Protein: CASSQKRLISYNEQFF.

The chain recombines TRBV30 with TRBJ1-1; D is uncertain. Germline CDR1 GTSNPN, CDR2 SVGIG (reference sequence). The CDR3 sequence is 13 residues long. The V and J ends lost 0 bases and 4 bases respectively, with 9 bases between them. The DNA for the CDR3 is TGTGCCTGGAGTGTACGACTGATCACTGAAGCTTTCTTT. This codes for CAWSVRLITEAFF.